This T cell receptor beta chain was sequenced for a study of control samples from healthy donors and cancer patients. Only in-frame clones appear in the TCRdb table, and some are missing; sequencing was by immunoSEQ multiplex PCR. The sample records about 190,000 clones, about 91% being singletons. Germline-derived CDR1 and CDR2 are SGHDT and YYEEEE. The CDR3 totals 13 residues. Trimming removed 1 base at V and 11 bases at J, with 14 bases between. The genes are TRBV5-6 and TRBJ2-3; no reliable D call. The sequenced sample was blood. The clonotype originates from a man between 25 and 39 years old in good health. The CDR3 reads CASSLWARWGQYF. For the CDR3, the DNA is TGTGCCAGCAGCTTGTGGGCCCGTTGGGGGCAGTATTTT.